This TCR beta chain comes out of a study of cytomegalovirus exposure and HLA in healthy donors. The overall study: The roughly 660 first-cohort repertoires shared a platform with the 120 or so validation repertoires, as reported in a later analysis.

About this clone: Antigen: not known.

Whole-study results and caveats: In the 120 validation repertoires, just under 95% of cluster scores exceeded 0, per a later analysis. The investigators catalogued 150 to 200 TCR beta chains as cytomegalovirus-associated.

Only in-frame clones appear in the TCRdb table, and some are missing; sequencing was by immunoSEQ multiplex PCR. This table has 250,000 to 350,000 clones, about nine tenths appearing once. The germline V and J ends were trimmed by 5 bases and 2 bases, with 15 bases remaining between them. Per germline, CDR1 PRHDT and CDR2 FYEKMQ (reference sequence). The CDR3 sequence is 16 residues long. This rearrangement joins TRBV13 to TRBJ2-2; perhaps TRBD2 as D (6 bases). The TCR was taken from a woman aged 18-35 years in good health and CMV-seronegative. Sequencing used PBMCs. The CDR3 sequence: CASSPSGDFNTGELFF. In DNA form, the CDR3 reads TGTGCCAGCAGCCCCTCCGGGGACTTTAACACCGGGGAGCTGTTTTTT.